The 2 T cell receptor beta chains presented below share a single source sample, sequenced in a study of PD-1 blockade in classical Hodgkin lymphoma (dated by TCRdb to the early 2020s). The time point label, as the study defines it: cycle 4 day 1 (C4D1), after around six weeks of nivolumab. Relapse after autologous stem cell transplantation had occurred in all trial patients, and cohorts A, B and C were distinguished by prior brentuximab vedotin exposure. The method behind the library was the immunoSEQ multiplex PCR assay. TCRdb's version of the immuneACCESS table is confined to in-frame rearrangements and falls short of the full clone set. An unresolved V gene accounts for under half of the shortfall where checked; the remainder is of unknown origin. For this sample the table gives 28,000 or so clones, of which around 80% were detected only once. Together, the top ten hold 15% to 20% of the sample.

The source material was peripheral blood mononuclear cells (PBMCs), sampled before the fourth cycle of nivolumab. These receptors came from a human donor with classical Hodgkin lymphoma.

This clone was picked up a small number of times. V and J are TRBV13 and TRBJ2-2, with 7 bases that match TRBD1. Germline V CDR1 and CDR2: PRHDT, FYEKMQ (reference sequence). This CDR3 comprises 18 residues. The ends lost 6 bases at V and 0 bases at J; junction bases unmatched: 13. CDR3 DNA: TGTGCCAGCAGGCCAAAGGGGGCGGGTATGTCGAACACCGGGGAGCTGTTTTTT. Residues: CASRPKGAGMSNTGELFF.

V is TRBV7-6 and J is TRBJ2-7; D is uncertain. The CDR3 length is 13 residues. V was pared by 1 base and J by 5 bases, with 9 bases between. The germline V gene encodes CDR1 SGHVS and CDR2 FNYEAQ. As DNA, the CDR3 is TGTGCCAGCAGCTTAGTTTGGACGGACGAGCAGTACTTC. Protein sequence: CASSLVWTDEQYF.